These 32 T cell receptor beta chains were all obtained from the same sample, sequenced in a study of cytomegalovirus exposure and HLA in healthy donors. PCR primers comprised 60 Vbeta and 13 Jbeta primers. The data were produced by immunoSEQ multiplex PCR, yet TCRdb's version contains in-frame clones alone and is incomplete. The listing contains 40,000 or so clones. The sample was PBMCs. These receptors all come from a woman in her twenties or thirties in good health and CMV-seropositive.

J is TRBJ2-7 and V is TRBV28; D unclear. Germline V gives CDR1 MDHEN, CDR2 SYDVKM. This CDR3 contains 15 residues. The V end was cut by 3 bases, the J end by 4 bases, with 16 bases between. This CDR3 is CASSLVPTRYYEQYF. CDR3 sequence (DNA): TGTGCCAGCAGTTTGGTTCCTACCCGGTATTACGAGCAGTACTTC.

The chain uses TRBV7-2 and TRBJ2-3, with D possibly matching TRBD1 (6 bases). Trimming shortened V by 3 bases and J by 8 bases, and 15 bases separated the two germline ends. Germline loops: CDR1 SGHTA, CDR2 FQGNSA. This CDR3 is built from 14 residues. The CDR3 sequence: CASSLGALSGTQYF. In DNA, the CDR3 is TGTGCCAGCAGCTTGGGGGCCCTTTCAGGTACGCAGTATTTT.

The V and J genes are TRBV2 and TRBJ1-2, with D perhaps TRBD1 (5 bases). The CDR3 covers 14 residues. The V gene lost 7 bases and the J gene lost 2 bases, with 14 bases spanning the gap. Germline lookup yields CDR1 SNHLY and CDR2 FYNNEI. The CDR3 reads CASKPQGRNYGYTF. The DNA of the CDR3 is TGTGCCAGCAAACCCCAGGGTAGAAACTATGGCTACACCTTC.

This sequence joins TRBV2 and TRBJ2-1; 8 bases map to TRBD2. With V trimmed by 6 bases and J by 7 bases, 8 bases remained unmatched. Germline loops: CDR1 SNHLY, CDR2 FYNNEI. This CDR3 spans 14 amino acids. CDR3 DNA: TGTGCCAGCAGCCCCGCGACTAGCGCGAATGAGCAGTTCTTC. Translating gives CASSPATSANEQFF.

The chain joins TRBV6-6 to TRBJ1-5; TRBD1 might be the D (6 bases). Germline V gene data show CDR1 as MNHNY and CDR2 as SVGAGI (reference sequence). V lost 5 bases, J lost 0 bases, and 11 bases lay in between. This CDR3 has 15 amino acids. The CDR3, as DNA: TGTGCCAGCAGTCACGGGACACCTAGCAATCAGCCCCAGCATTTT. This encodes CASSHGTPSNQPQHF.

This chain joins TRBV11-2 and TRBJ1-4; maybe TRBD1 (5 bases). The CDR3 totals 16 residues. In germline, CDR1 is SGHAT, CDR2 FQNNGV. The V gene lost 5 bases and the J gene lost 8 bases, with 21 bases spanning the gap. In nucleotides, the CDR3 is TGTGCCAGCAGCCTTGGGGGGACTTACCTGGGGGAAAAACTGTTTTTT. It yields the protein CASSLGGTYLGEKLFF.

This sequence joins TRBV5-1 and TRBJ1-4; 11 nucleotides align to TRBD1. Germline-derived CDR1 and CDR2 are SGHRS and YFSETQ. J gave up 3 bases and V 4 bases, and 8 bases lay outside the gene matches. The CDR3 covers 17 residues. The DNA of the CDR3 is TGCGCCAGCAGCAGATCCGGGACAGGGGGGGCTAATGAAAAACTGTTTTTT. It yields the protein CASSRSGTGGANEKLFF.

The chain carries TRBV18 and TRBJ1-3; weak D call: TRBD1 (6 bases). The CDR3 totals 16 residues. V shed 6 bases and J shed 1 base, with 16 bases lying between them. Germline V gives CDR1 KGHSH, CDR2 LQKENI. The CDR3 DNA is TGTGCCAGCTCTCCGAGACAGGCAGCGTCTGGAAACACCATATATTTT. Protein: CASSPRQAASGNTIYF.

J is TRBJ2-2 and V is TRBV19; TRBD2 matches 8 bases. Losses at the gene ends were 6 bases for V and 1 base for J; bases not matched to a gene: 7. Germline lookup yields CDR1 LNHDA and CDR2 SQIVND (reference sequence). The CDR3 spans 16 residues. CDR3 coding DNA: TGTGCCAGTAGACCGTTGGGACTAGAGAACACCGGGGAGCTGTTTTTT. Protein: CASRPLGLENTGELFF. Variable domain in full (rest from reference TRBV19 and TRBJ2-2): DGGITQSPKYLFRKEGQNVTLSCEQNLNHDAMYWYRQDPGQGLRLIYYSQIVNDFQKGDIAEGYSVSREKKESFPLTVTSAQKNPTAFYLCASRPLGLENTGELFFGEGSRLTVL.

The chain joins TRBV5-1 to TRBJ1-1; the D gene is possibly TRBD1 (6 bases). Trimming pared 4 bases from V and 3 bases from J, leaving 16 bases between. CDR1 and CDR2 (germline): SGHRS, YFSETQ. This CDR3 contains 15 residues. The DNA of the CDR3 is TGCGCCAGCAGCCTATTCGGGACATTTGACACTGAAGCTTTCTTT. Protein: CASSLFGTFDTEAFF.

The chain is built from TRBV13 and TRBJ1-1, with 7 bases matching TRBD1. The CDR3 covers 12 residues. The germline CDR1 and CDR2 sequences are PRHDT and FYEKMQ (reference sequence). The ends lost 7 bases at V and 6 bases at J; junction bases unmatched: 5. The chain's CDR3 is CASTIGGAEAFF. CDR3 DNA sequence: TGTGCCAGCACCATAGGGGGCGCTGAAGCTTTCTTT.

The genes are TRBV10-1 and TRBJ1-6; D may be TRBD1 (5 bases). V was shortened by 8 bases and J by 5 bases, with 19 bases between the two germline ends. The CDR3 is 16 amino acids. From germline, CDR1 is WNHNN and CDR2 SYGVQD (reference sequence). CDR3 coding DNA: TGCGCCAGCCTTGGGACTTTGAGAGAACATAATTCACCCCTCCACTTT. Its translation is CASLGTLREHNSPLHF.

The genes are TRBV14 and TRBJ1-1, with a weak D call TRBD1 (5 bases). In germline, CDR1 is SGHDN, CDR2 FVKESK. V was pared by 5 bases and J by 2 bases, with 18 bases between. CDR3 size: 16 residues. The CDR3 DNA follows: TGTGCCAGCAGCGAACACTCCTACAGGCTCAACACTGAAGCTTTCTTT. This sequence encodes CASSEHSYRLNTEAFF.

This chain links TRBV5-1 with TRBJ1-6; weak D call: TRBD1 (6 bases). V gave up 0 bases and J gave up 7 bases, with 14 bases separating them. The CDR3 loop spans 16 amino acids. Germline V gene lookup returns CDR1 SGHRS and CDR2 YFSETQ. The CDR3 region is CASSLGLNTGNSPLHF. The CDR3 DNA follows: TGCGCCAGCAGCTTGGGCCTTAACACAGGGAATTCACCCCTCCACTTT.

The chain recombines TRBV14 with TRBJ2-3; D uncertain. With 4 bases removed from V and 3 bases from J, the gap between germline ends came to 14 bases. Germline CDR1 SGHDN, CDR2 FVKESK. This CDR3 region has 15 residues. CDR3: CASSPRRWATDTQYF. DNA for the CDR3: TGTGCCAGCAGCCCCCGTCGGTGGGCAACAGATACGCAGTATTTT.

V and J are TRBV15 and TRBJ2-5; D may be TRBD2 (6 bases). Looked up from germline, CDR1 is LNHNV and CDR2 is YYDKDF (reference sequence). This CDR3 contains 14 residues. V was cut by 6 bases and J by 1 base, with 12 bases left in between. DNA for the CDR3: TGTGCCACCAGAGGGACTGGCCCCCAAGAGACCCAGTACTTC. Translating it yields CATRGTGPQETQYF.

Worth noting for this clone: The junction and the germline gene differ at one end; a read error may be behind it. The chain combines TRBV6-1 with TRBJ2-1; D is perhaps TRBD1 (6 bases). Germline V lookup: CDR1 MNHNS, CDR2 SASEGT. The length of the CDR3 is 13 residues. The CDR3 is CASSKAQGWEQFF. CDR3 coding DNA: TGTGCCAGCAGTAAAGCACAGGGATGGGAGCAGTTCTTC.

The chain joins TRBV7-2 to TRBJ2-5; 8 bases are a match to TRBD1. CDR1 and CDR2 (germline): SGHTA, FQGNSA. The CDR3 length is 14 residues. Trimming took 3 bases from V and 1 from J; bases not matched to a gene: 1. CDR3 protein: CASSLTGAQETQYF. CDR3 bases: TGTGCCAGCAGCTTGACAGGGGCCCAAGAGACCCAGTACTTC.

The chain uses TRBV5-1 and TRBJ2-3, with 12 nucleotides matching TRBD2. The CDR3 extends over 16 amino acids. The V gene end was trimmed by 0 bases and the J gene end by 2 bases; junction bases not matched to a gene: 1. CDR1 and CDR2 (germline): SGHRS, YFSETQ. CDR3 in amino acids: CASSLGLAGDTDTQYF. DNA for the CDR3: TGCGCCAGCAGCTTGGGACTAGCGGGGGACACAGATACGCAGTATTTT.

The chain uses TRBV7-6 and TRBJ2-1, with 7 positions matching TRBD1. The V segment lost 4 bases and the J segment 7 bases; nucleotides outside the gene matches: 13. The CDR3 contains 16 residues. Germline-derived CDR1 and CDR2 are SGHVS and FNYEAQ. CDR3 region: CASSYDGQVPGNEQFF. The DNA of the CDR3 is TGTGCCAGCAGCTACGACGGACAGGTCCCGGGGAATGAGCAGTTCTTC.

Worth noting for this clone: A read error may produce the germline difference seen at one junction end. The chain has TRBV13 and TRBJ1-5; no clear D. The CDR3 runs 14 residues. Germline V CDR1 and CDR2: PRHDT, FYEKMQ (reference sequence). The CDR3 region is CASSLGLRNQPQHF. CDR3 nucleotides: TGTGCCAGCAGCCTAGGGCTACGCAATCAGCCCCAGCATTTT. Full variable domain (outside the CDR3, taken from reference TRBV13 and TRBJ1-5): AAGVIQSPRHLIKEKRETATLKCYPIPRHDTVYWYQQGPGQDPQFLISFYEKMQSDKGSIPDRFSAQQFSDYHSELNMSSLELGDSALYFCASSLGLRNQPQHFGDGTRLSIL.

The chain joins TRBV6-5 to TRBJ2-5, with D possibly TRBD1 on 6 matching bases. The CDR3 totals 14 residues. Germline V gene sequence: CDR1 MNHEY, CDR2 SVGAGI. The ends were cut back, 0 bases at V and 4 bases at J, with 9 bases in the middle. The CDR3 region is CASSYSWGRETQYF. CDR3 bases: TGTGCCAGCAGTTACTCATGGGGGCGAGAGACCCAGTACTTC.

The chain combines TRBV19 with TRBJ2-1; 7 nucleotides agree with TRBD2. The CDR3 consists of 16 residues. With V trimmed by 1 base and J by 4 bases, 7 bases remained unmatched. Germline V gene lookup returns CDR1 LNHDA and CDR2 SQIVND (reference sequence). The CDR3 sequence is CASSIGAGWQYNEQFF. CDR3 DNA: TGTGCCAGTAGTATAGGAGCGGGGTGGCAATACAATGAGCAGTTCTTC.

This rearrangement joins TRBV7-9 to TRBJ2-5; D is possibly TRBD2 (5 bases). The V end lost 0 bases, the J end lost 11 bases, and 7 bases lay between the germline ends. The CDR3 runs 11 residues. Looked up from germline, CDR1 is SEHNR and CDR2 is FQNEAQ (reference sequence). For the CDR3, the DNA is TGTGCCAGCAGCTTAGCGGAGGAGCAGTACTTC. It yields the protein CASSLAEEQYF.

The rearrangement joins TRBV4-1 to TRBJ2-7; D remains ambiguous. The CDR3 totals 13 residues. With 2 bases removed from V and 3 bases from J, the gap between germline ends came to 8 bases. Germline V gives CDR1 MGHRA, CDR2 YSYEKL. CDR3 coding DNA: TGCGCCAGCAGCCAACGGGTGGGCTACGAGCAGTACTTC. This translates into CASSQRVGYEQYF.

The rearrangement links TRBV11-2 to TRBJ2-3, with D possibly TRBD2 on 5 matching bases. The CDR3 runs 16 residues. Trimming removed 5 bases at V and 0 bases at J, with 15 bases between. The germline gives CDR1 SGHAT, CDR2 FQNNGV. This CDR3 is CASSLGLDSSTDTQYF. CDR3 sequence (DNA): TGTGCCAGCAGCCTAGGACTTGACTCTAGCACAGATACGCAGTATTTT.

CDR3 region: CASSFPPGTSGRKPYEQYF. The CDR3 DNA sequence: TGTGCCAGCAGTTTCCCCCCCGGGACTAGCGGGAGAAAGCCCTACGAGCAGTACTTC. The chain has TRBV28 and TRBJ2-7, with 14 bases identical to TRBD2. CDR1 and CDR2 from the germline V gene are MDHEN and SYDVKM. The CDR3 loop spans 19 amino acids. V dropped 3 bases and J dropped 2; count of bases not matched to a gene: 12.

The chain recombines TRBV6-1 with TRBJ1-2; 9 nucleotides agree with TRBD1. The V gene end was trimmed by 3 bases and the J gene end by 4 bases; junction bases not matched to a gene: 3. Germline-derived CDR1 and CDR2 are MNHNS and SASEGT. The CDR3 has 14 amino acids. The CDR3 bases are TGTGCCAGCAGTGACCGGGACAGGGTCTATGGCTACACCTTC. Translated: CASSDRDRVYGYTF.

CDR3 amino acids: CASSPQSGRGYTEAFF. The CDR3 coding sequence is TGTGCCAGCAGCCCACAATCGGGCAGGGGGTATACTGAAGCTTTCTTT. This chain uses TRBV7-6 with TRBJ1-1, with 7 bases that match TRBD1. Trimming at V came to 5 bases and at J to 5 bases, leaving 14 bases not matched to a gene. The germline CDR1 and CDR2 sequences are SGHVS and FNYEAQ. This CDR3 has 16 amino acids.

The rearrangement uses TRBV2 and TRBJ2-7; D gene ambiguous. CDR3 length equals 13 residues. The germline V and J ends were trimmed by 10 bases and 4 bases, with 17 bases remaining between them. CDR1 SNHLY and CDR2 FYNNEI come from the germline V gene. The CDR3 region has the DNA TGTGCCATAGTTCCCGATAAACGGTACGAGCAGTACTTC. Translation gives CAIVPDKRYEQYF.

The chain employs TRBV6-1 and TRBJ2-6; D perhaps matches TRBD1 (6 bases). Trimming removed 4 bases at V and 2 bases at J, with 12 bases between. The CDR3 length is 16 residues. In germline, CDR1 is MNHNS, CDR2 SASEGT. The CDR3 DNA sequence: TGTGCCAGCAGTGCCTTTACAGGGACTGGGGCCAACGTCCTGACTTTC. Translating it yields CASSAFTGTGANVLTF.

V and J are TRBV2 and TRBJ2-3; possibly TRBD2 for D (6 bases). Germline lookup yields CDR1 SNHLY and CDR2 FYNNEI. The length of the CDR3 is 13 residues. Trimming removed 8 bases at V and 0 bases at J, with 9 bases between. This chain's CDR3 is CASQRESTDTQYF. The CDR3 nucleotides read TGTGCCAGCCAACGGGAGAGCACAGATACGCAGTATTTT.